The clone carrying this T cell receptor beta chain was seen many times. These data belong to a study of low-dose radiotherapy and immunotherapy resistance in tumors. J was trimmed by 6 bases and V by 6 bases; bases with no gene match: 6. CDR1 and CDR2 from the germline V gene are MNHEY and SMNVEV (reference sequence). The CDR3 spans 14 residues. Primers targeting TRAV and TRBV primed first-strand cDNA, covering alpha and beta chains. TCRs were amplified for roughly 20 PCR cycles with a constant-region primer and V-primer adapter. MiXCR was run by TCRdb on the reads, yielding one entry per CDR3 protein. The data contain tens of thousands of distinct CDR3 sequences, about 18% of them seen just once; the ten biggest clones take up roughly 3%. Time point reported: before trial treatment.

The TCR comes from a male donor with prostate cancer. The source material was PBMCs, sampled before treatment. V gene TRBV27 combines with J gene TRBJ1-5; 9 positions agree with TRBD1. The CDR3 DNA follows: TGTGCCAGCAGACCAACAGGGGGCAGTCAGCCCCAGCATTTT. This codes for CASRPTGGSQPQHF.